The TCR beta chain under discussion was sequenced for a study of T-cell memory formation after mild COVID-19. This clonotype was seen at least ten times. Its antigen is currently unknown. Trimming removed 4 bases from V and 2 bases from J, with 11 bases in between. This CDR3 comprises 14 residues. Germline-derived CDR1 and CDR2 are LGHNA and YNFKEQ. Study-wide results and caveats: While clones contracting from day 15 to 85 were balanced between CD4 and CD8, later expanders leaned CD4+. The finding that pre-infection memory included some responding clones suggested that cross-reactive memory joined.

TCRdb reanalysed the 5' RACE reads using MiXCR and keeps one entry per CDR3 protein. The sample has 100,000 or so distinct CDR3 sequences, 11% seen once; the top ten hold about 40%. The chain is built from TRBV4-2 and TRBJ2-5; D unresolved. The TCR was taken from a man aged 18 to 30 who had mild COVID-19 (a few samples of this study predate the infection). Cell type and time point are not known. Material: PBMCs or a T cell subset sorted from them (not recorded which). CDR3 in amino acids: CASSLTGPQETQYF. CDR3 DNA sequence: TGTGCCAGCAGCCTGACCGGACCGCAAGAGACCCAGTACTTC.